The sequence of this T cell receptor (beta chain) was determined in a study of Graves' ophthalmopathy and Graves' hyperthyroidism. Study-level points and caveats: Blood also carried most expanded thyroid clonotypes exceeding 0.001 frequency.

V gave up 4 bases and J gave up 0 bases, with 9 bases separating them. CDR3 length: 14 amino acids. Germline V lookup: CDR1 DFQATT, CDR2 SNEGSKA (reference sequence). Scientists amplified the TCR beta CDR3 regions from RNA transcripts. HTBI primers were used in a first-round RT-PCR, which preceded a second-round multiplex PCR. MiXCR, run by TCRdb on the multiplex PCR reads, gives a single entry per CDR3 protein. The sample has 240,000 or so distinct CDR3 sequences, roughly 50% seen once. Certain patients were not enrolled. These were patients with other autoimmune diseases, uncontrolled infections, pregnancy or lactation. This clonotype was seen more than once but under ten times. Its antigen is not identified.

The source of this sequence is an adult man with Graves' ophthalmopathy. The sample taken for sequencing was peripheral blood. The V gene is TRBV20-1, the J gene TRBJ2-2, with D maybe TRBD2 (5 bases). CDR3 DNA: TGCAGTGCTACGGAGAGGGCGAACACCGGGGAGCTGTTTTTT. As protein: CSATERANTGELFF.